The 15 T cell receptor beta chains reported below all come from one sample, sequenced in a study of blood T cell repertoires in COVID-19. Repertoires were generated with immunoSEQ multiplex PCR, while TCRdb's copy carries only in-frame clones and drops some. The profile shows around 130,000 clones, about nine tenths of them singletons. Sample: peripheral blood. These receptors originate from a man aged 35 to 55 with acute or convalescent COVID-19.

The V call is TRBV3-1 (or the pseudogene TRBV3-2), the J call TRBJ2-1, with TRBD2 matching 14 bases. Germline CDR1 is LGHDT and CDR2 is YNNKEL (reference sequence). With 4 bases clipped from V and 6 bases from J, the junction kept 8 bases outside the gene matches. CDR3 size: 17 residues. The CDR3 DNA follows: TGTGCCAGCAGCCTCCTTACGGGACTAGCGGGAGCCAATGAGCAGTTCTTC. The encoded protein is CASSLLTGLAGANEQFF.

The chain is built from TRBV6-6 and TRBJ2-3; 8 bases are shared with TRBD2. V trimming: 6 bases; J trimming: 2 bases; junction bases outside the gene matches: 7. CDR1 MNHNY and CDR2 SVGAGI come from the germline V gene (reference sequence). The CDR3 runs to 15 residues. CDR3: CASSPWRGATDTQYF. The DNA for the CDR3 is TGTGCCAGCAGCCCTTGGCGGGGGGCCACAGATACGCAGTATTTT.

The chain joins TRBV18 to TRBJ1-2; D call uncertain. The length of the CDR3 is 14 residues. Deletions cut 3 bases from V and 4 bases from J, with 12 bases between. Germline V gene sequence: CDR1 KGHSH, CDR2 LQKENI. This chain's CDR3 is CASSPDLWAYGYTF. CDR3 sequence (DNA): TGTGCCAGCTCACCTGACCTCTGGGCCTATGGCTACACCTTC.

V is TRBV30 and J is TRBJ1-2; 7 nucleotides align to TRBD1. The CDR3 extends over 15 amino acids. With V trimmed by 3 bases and J by 3 bases, 10 bases remained unmatched. Germline assignment: CDR1 GTSNPN and CDR2 SVGIG (reference sequence). The CDR3 nucleotides read TGTGCCTGGAGGGAATGGGCCAGGGGGGACTATGGCTACACCTTC. Its protein is CAWREWARGDYGYTF.

The rearrangement joins TRBV6-6 to TRBJ2-2; 10 nucleotides line up with TRBD1. CDR3 size: 16 residues. The V gene end was trimmed by 2 bases and the J gene end by 4 bases; junction bases not matched to a gene: 4. The germline V gene has CDR1 MNHNY and CDR2 SVGAGI (reference sequence). CDR3 in DNA: TGTGCCAGCAGTTACGGGACAGGGGTAATCACCGGGGAGCTGTTTTTT. It specifies CASSYGTGVITGELFF.

This rearrangement joins TRBV9 to TRBJ2-1; D possibly corresponds to TRBD1 (6 bases). CDR1 and CDR2 (germline): SGDLS, YYNGEE. The CDR3 is 15 amino acids. Trimming removed 0 bases from V and 7 bases from J, with 14 bases in between. The CDR3 DNA reads TGTGCCAGCAGCGTAGCACAGGGAGACGGAAATGAGCAGTTCTTC. Translating gives CASSVAQGDGNEQFF.

V usage is TRBV5-1 and J usage is TRBJ2-3; 12 bases fit TRBD2. CDR1 is SGHRS and CDR2 is YFSETQ in the germline V gene. The CDR3 is made up of 15 amino acids. V lost 5 bases, J lost 3 bases, and 4 bases stayed unmatched. CDR3: CASRLGLAGTDTQYF. CDR3 nucleotide sequence: TGCGCCAGCAGACTCGGACTAGCGGGGACAGATACGCAGTATTTT.

This clone was seen repeatedly, ten times or more. The rearrangement joins TRBV12-3 or TRBV12-4 to TRBJ1-1, with D possibly matching TRBD1 (5 bases). This CDR3 is built from 13 residues. Trimming left V 2 bases short and J 7 bases short, with 11 bases between. In DNA, the CDR3 is TGTGCCAGCAGTTTATGGCAGGGCGGTGAAGCTTTCTTT. This gives the protein CASSLWQGGEAFF.

This clone has a single count. The rearrangement joins TRBV7-2 to TRBJ1-1; 8 nucleotides match TRBD1. V lost 5 bases, J lost 4 bases, and 6 bases stayed unmatched. From germline, CDR1 is SGHTA and CDR2 FQGNSA. This CDR3 has 14 residues. In nucleotides, the CDR3 is TGTGCCAGCAGCGAAATTACAGGGGGCACTGAAGCTTTCTTT. Amino acid sequence: CASSEITGGTEAFF.

The V and J genes are TRBV19 and TRBJ1-1; 7 bases map to TRBD1. CDR1 and CDR2 (germline): LNHDA, SQIVND (reference sequence). Trimming removed 3 bases from V and 4 bases from J; junction bases left unmatched: 2. The CDR3 consists of 13 residues. CDR3 DNA sequence: TGTGCCAGTAGTATCCCAGGGGGCACTGAAGCTTTCTTT. It specifies CASSIPGGTEAFF. The full variable domain, rest sourced from reference TRBV19 and TRBJ1-1, is DGGITQSPKYLFRKEGQNVTLSCEQNLNHDAMYWYRQDPGQGLRLIYYSQIVNDFQKGDIAEGYSVSREKKESFPLTVTSAQKNPTAFYLCASSIPGGTEAFFGQGTRLTVV.

The gene calls are TRBV5-1 and TRBJ1-2; TRBD1 matches at 7 bases. J was trimmed by 0 bases and V by 1 base; bases with no gene match: 0. This CDR3 comprises 14 residues. The germline gives CDR1 SGHRS, CDR2 YFSETQ. As DNA, the CDR3 is TGCGCCAGCAGCTTGACAGGGGCTAACTATGGCTACACCTTC. Its translation: CASSLTGANYGYTF.

CDR3 nucleotide sequence: TGTGCCAGCAGCTCAACCGGGACAGGGGGGGGCTACACCTTC. It codes for CASSSTGTGGGYTF. This chain uses TRBV6-5 with TRBJ1-2, with 11 positions matching TRBD1. After removal of 6 bases from V and 8 bases from J, the junction contained 8 bases not matched to a gene. The CDR3 spans 14 residues. The germline CDR1 and CDR2 sequences are MNHEY and SVGAGI.

This clone was picked up one time. This chain connects TRBV21-1 to TRBJ1-1. TRBV21-1 is a listed pseudogene. This CDR3 spans 17 amino acids. In DNA form, the CDR3 reads TGTGCCAGCAGCAAATTGTTTGCTGAGTGGTGCTGCACTGAAGCTTTCTTT. Encoded protein: CASSKLFAEWCCTEAFF.

As for this clone: At one end the junction does not follow the germline gene, possibly because of a read error. The sample holds other DNA sequences that translate to the same CDR3. J is TRBJ1-2 and V is TRBV7-9; D not certain. The CDR3 is 13 amino acids. Germline V gene sequence: CDR1 SEHNR, CDR2 FQNEAQ (reference sequence). CDR3 loop: CASSLGRVYGYTF. The CDR3 nucleotides read TGTGCTAGCAGCTTAGGACGGGTCTATGGCTACACCTTC.

The chain joins TRBV2 to TRBJ1-2; D is uncertain. Trimming left V 6 bases short and J 8 bases short, with 19 bases between. The CDR3 extends over 14 amino acids. Germline CDR1 reads SNHLY; CDR2 reads FYNNEI. The CDR3: CASSTYGNHAGYTF. The CDR3 DNA reads TGTGCCAGCAGCACCTACGGGAATCACGCAGGCTACACCTTC.